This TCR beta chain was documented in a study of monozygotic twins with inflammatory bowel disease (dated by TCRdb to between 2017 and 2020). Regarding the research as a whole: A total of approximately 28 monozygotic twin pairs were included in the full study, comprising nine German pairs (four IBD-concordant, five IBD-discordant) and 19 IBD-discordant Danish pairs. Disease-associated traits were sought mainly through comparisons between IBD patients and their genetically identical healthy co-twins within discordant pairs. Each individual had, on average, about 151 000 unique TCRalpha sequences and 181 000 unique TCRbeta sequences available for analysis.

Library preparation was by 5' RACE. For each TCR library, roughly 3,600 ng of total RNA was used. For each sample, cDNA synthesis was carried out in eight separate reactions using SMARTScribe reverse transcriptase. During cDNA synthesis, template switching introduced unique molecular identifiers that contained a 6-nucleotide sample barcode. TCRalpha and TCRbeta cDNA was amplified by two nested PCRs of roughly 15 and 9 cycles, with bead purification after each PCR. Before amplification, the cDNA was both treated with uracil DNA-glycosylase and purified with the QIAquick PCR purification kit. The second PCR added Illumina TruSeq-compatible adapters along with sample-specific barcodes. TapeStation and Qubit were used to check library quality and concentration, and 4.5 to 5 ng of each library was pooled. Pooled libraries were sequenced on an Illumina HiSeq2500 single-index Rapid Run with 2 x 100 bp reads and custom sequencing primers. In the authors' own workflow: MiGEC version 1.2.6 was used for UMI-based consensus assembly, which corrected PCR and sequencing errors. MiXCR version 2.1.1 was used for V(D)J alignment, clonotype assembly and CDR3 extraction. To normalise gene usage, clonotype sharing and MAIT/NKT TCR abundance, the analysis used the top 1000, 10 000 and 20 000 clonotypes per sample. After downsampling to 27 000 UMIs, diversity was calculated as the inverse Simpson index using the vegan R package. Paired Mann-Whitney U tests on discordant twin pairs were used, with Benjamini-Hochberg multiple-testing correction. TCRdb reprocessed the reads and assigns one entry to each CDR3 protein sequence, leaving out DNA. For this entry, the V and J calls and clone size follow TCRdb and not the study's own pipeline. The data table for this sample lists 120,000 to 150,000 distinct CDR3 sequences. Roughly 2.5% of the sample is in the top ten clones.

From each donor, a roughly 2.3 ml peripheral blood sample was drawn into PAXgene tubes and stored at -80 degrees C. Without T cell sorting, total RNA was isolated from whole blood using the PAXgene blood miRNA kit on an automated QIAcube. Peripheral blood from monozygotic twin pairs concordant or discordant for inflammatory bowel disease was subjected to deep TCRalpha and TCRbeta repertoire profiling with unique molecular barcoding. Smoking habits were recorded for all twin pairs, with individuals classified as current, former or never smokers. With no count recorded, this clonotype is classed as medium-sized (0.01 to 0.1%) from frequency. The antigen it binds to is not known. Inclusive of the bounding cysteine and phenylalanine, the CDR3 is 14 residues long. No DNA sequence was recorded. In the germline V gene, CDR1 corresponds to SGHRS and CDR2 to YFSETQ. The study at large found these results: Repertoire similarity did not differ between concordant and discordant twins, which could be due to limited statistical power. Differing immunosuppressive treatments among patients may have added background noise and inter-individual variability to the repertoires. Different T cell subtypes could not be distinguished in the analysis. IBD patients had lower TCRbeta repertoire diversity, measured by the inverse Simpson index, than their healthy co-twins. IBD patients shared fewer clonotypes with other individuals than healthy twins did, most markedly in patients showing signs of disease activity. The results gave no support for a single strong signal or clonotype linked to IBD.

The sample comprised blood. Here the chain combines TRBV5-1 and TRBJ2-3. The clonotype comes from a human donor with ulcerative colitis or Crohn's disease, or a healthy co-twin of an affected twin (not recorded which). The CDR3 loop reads CASSLVPSTDTQYF.